This T cell receptor beta chain was obtained from a study of blood T cell repertoires in COVID-19. For the study at large: T cells, B-cell-depleted T cells, or PBMCs supplied cDNA or gDNA.

Some clones are missing from TCRdb's copy, which holds only in-frame ones; the method was immunoSEQ multiplex PCR. The sample comprises under 200,000 clones, 89% of which are singletons, and more than 0.75% rests with the top ten. Recruitment covered about two dozen US areas and drew participants whose ages spanned about 18 to 90 years. Participants were placed into cohorts based on the clinical history they reported. Germline CDR1 reads SGHNT; CDR2 reads YYREEE (reference sequence). This CDR3 is built from 15 residues. With 4 bases removed from V and 0 bases from J, the gap between germline ends came to 12 bases.

V usage is TRBV5-4 and J usage is TRBJ2-3, with D possibly matching TRBD1 (5 bases). Sequencing input: PBMCs or T cells enriched from blood (not recorded which). This clonotype was obtained from a woman younger than 30 who had recovered from COVID-19. In nucleotides, the CDR3 is TGTGCCAGCAGCGCTAGGGGTACTAGCACAGATACGCAGTATTTT. Translating it yields CASSARGTSTDTQYF.